One and the same sample provided the 27 T cell receptor beta chains below, sequenced in a study of T cell repertoires in cytomegalovirus infection. Antigens for these TCRs are unknown. From the reads, TCRdb called clonotypes with MiXCR, one entry per CDR3 protein. Of roughly 990,000 distinct CDR3 sequences in the sample, less than 40% are singletons; the top ten hold over 12%. Sequencing used cultured CD8+ T cells from PBMCs, obtained from culture after CMV antigen stimulation. The receptor source for this set is a human donor in good health (CMV status not recorded). Some clones in this sample may be carry-over from other donors' samples.

Here the CDR3 reads CASSYTGQAPHQPQHF. DNA of the CDR3: TGTGCCAGCAGTTATACAGGACAGGCTCCTCATCAGCCCCAGCATTTT. The gene calls are TRBV6-1 and TRBJ1-5; 7 nucleotides align to TRBD1. The CDR3 is 16 amino acids. Germline-derived CDR1 and CDR2 are MNHNS and SASEGT. V was clipped by 5 bases and J by 5 bases; unmatched bases: 12.

This clonotype turned up a few times. The chain has TRBV6-6 and TRBJ2-3; 9 positions agree with TRBD2. This CDR3 region has 16 residues. Germline V gene lookup returns CDR1 MNHNY and CDR2 SVGAGI (reference sequence). The V and J ends lost 3 bases and 3 bases, in that order; junction bases with no gene match: 7. CDR3 region: CASSYRASGDTDTQYF. CDR3 bases: TGTGCCAGCAGTTATAGGGCTAGCGGGGATACAGATACGCAGTATTTT.

This chain links TRBV7-2 with TRBJ2-3; D not certain. The CDR3 runs to 14 residues. Trimming left V 7 bases short and J 2 bases short, with 13 bases between. Germline CDR1 SGHTA, CDR2 FQGNSA. The CDR3 sequence: CASTTHTSTDTQYF. The DNA of the CDR3 is TGTGCCAGCACAACCCACACCTCCACAGATACGCAGTATTTT. Filled out from reference TRBV7-2 and TRBJ2-3, the complete variable domain reads GAGVSQSPSNKVTEKGKDVELRCDPISGHTALYWYRQSLGQGLEFLIYFQGNSAPDKSGLPSDRFSAERTGGSVSTLTIQRTQQEDSAVYLCASTTHTSTDTQYFGPGTRLTVL.

The V gene is TRBV19, the J gene TRBJ2-7; 7 nucleotides align to TRBD1. J gave up 2 bases and V 4 bases, and 5 bases lay outside the gene matches. Germline V gene data show CDR1 as LNHDA and CDR2 as SQIVND (reference sequence). The CDR3 spans 14 residues. CDR3: CASSKDRLTYEQYF. CDR3 DNA: TGTGCCAGTAGTAAGGACAGGCTGACCTACGAGCAGTACTTC.

This clonotype was observed a handful of times. The rearrangement uses TRBV4-1 and TRBJ1-2, with 10 nucleotides matching TRBD1. This CDR3 comprises 14 residues. Losses at the gene ends were 4 bases for V and 4 bases for J; bases not matched to a gene: 3. Germline V lookup: CDR1 MGHRA, CDR2 YSYEKL. CDR3 residues: CASSLTGGSYGYTF. The CDR3 DNA sequence: TGCGCCAGCAGCCTGACAGGGGGCAGCTATGGCTACACCTTC.

V gene TRBV6-2 or TRBV6-3 combines with J gene TRBJ2-5; TRBD1 is a possible D gene (6 bases). The CDR3 is 12 residues long. The germline V and J ends were trimmed by 6 bases and 2 bases, with 7 bases remaining between them. Germline V gene lookup returns CDR1 MNHEY and CDR2 SVGEGT. This chain's CDR3 is CASSGQQETQYF. CDR3 sequence (DNA): TGTGCCAGCAGCGGACAGCAAGAGACCCAGTACTTC.

In its sample, this clonotype was seen a few times. The chain recombines TRBV7-9 with TRBJ2-1; D is undetermined. The length of the CDR3 is 13 residues. V was pared by 2 bases and J by 7 bases, with 9 bases between. Per the germline V gene, CDR1 is SEHNR and CDR2 is FQNEAQ (reference sequence). The CDR3 DNA sequence: TGTGCCAGCAGCTTAAATAAGGGAAATGAGCAGTTCTTC. Its translation: CASSLNKGNEQFF.

In its sample, this clonotype was seen many times. The rearrangement links TRBV6-1 to TRBJ1-1; D perhaps matches TRBD1 (6 bases). V was pared by 1 base and J by 3 bases, with 9 bases between. The CDR3 runs 14 residues. Germline CDR1 and CDR2: MNHNS and SASEGT. The CDR3 here is CASSEGDTHTEAFF. CDR3 sequence (DNA): TGTGCCAGCAGTGAAGGGGACACTCACACTGAAGCTTTCTTT.

J is TRBJ2-3 and V is TRBV19; possibly TRBD2 for D (5 bases). V shed 1 base and J shed 5 bases, with 7 bases lying between them. This CDR3 spans 13 amino acids. Germline CDR1 LNHDA, CDR2 SQIVND (reference sequence). The CDR3 spells CASSIVGRDTQYF. DNA of the CDR3: TGTGCCAGTAGTATAGTAGGGAGAGATACGCAGTATTTT. The full variable domain, rest sourced from reference TRBV19 and TRBJ2-3, is DGGITQSPKYLFRKEGQNVTLSCEQNLNHDAMYWYRQDPGQGLRLIYYSQIVNDFQKGDIAEGYSVSREKKESFPLTVTSAQKNPTAFYLCASSIVGRDTQYFGPGTRLTVL.

The chain is built from TRBV6-2 or TRBV6-3 and TRBJ2-3; maybe TRBD2 (6 bases). Trimming removed 8 bases from V and 0 bases from J, with 12 bases in between. This CDR3 comprises 14 residues. Germline V gene data show CDR1 as MNHEY and CDR2 as SVGEGT. The CDR3 nucleotides are TGTGCCAGCGGATCTCGGGAGAGCACAGATACGCAGTATTTT. This codes for CASGSRESTDTQYF.

This clonotype was picked up many times. The chain employs TRBV7-2 and TRBJ1-2; no reliable D call. V was pared by 5 bases and J by 6 bases, with 10 bases between. This CDR3 has 12 amino acids. CDR1 is SGHTA and CDR2 is FQGNSA in the germline V gene. CDR3 bases: TGTGCCAGCAGCCCCAATCGGAATGGCTACACCTTC. Amino acids: CASSPNRNGYTF. Looking up the rest from reference TRBV7-2 and TRBJ1-2 gives the full variable domain: GAGVSQSPSNKVTEKGKDVELRCDPISGHTALYWYRQSLGQGLEFLIYFQGNSAPDKSGLPSDRFSAERTGGSVSTLTIQRTQQEDSAVYLCASSPNRNGYTFGSGTRLTVV.

This clonotype has a count of ten or more. The genes are TRBV7-2 and TRBJ2-5; TRBD2 might be the D (6 bases). Germline assignment: CDR1 SGHTA and CDR2 FQGNSA. V gave up 5 bases and J gave up 0 bases, with 19 bases separating them. The CDR3 sequence is 17 residues long. Written as DNA, the CDR3 is TGTGCCAGCAGCCCTCAGTGGGCTAGCGAGGACCAAGAGACCCAGTACTTC. As protein: CASSPQWASEDQETQYF.

This clonotype was recorded a few times. The chain uses TRBV18 and TRBJ1-5, with TRBD1 matching over 8 bases. In germline, CDR1 is KGHSH, CDR2 LQKENI. Trimming removed 3 bases from V and 5 bases from J; junction bases left unmatched: 6. The CDR3 spans 15 residues. The CDR3 spells CASSPWTGRDQPQHF. CDR3 DNA sequence: TGTGCCAGCTCACCCTGGACAGGGAGGGATCAGCCCCAGCATTTT.

Regarding this clonotype: A read error may account for a junction end that differs from germline. V is TRBV5-3 and J is TRBJ2-5; D gene unclear. TRBV5-3 carries the ORF label, with uncertain function. This CDR3 has 14 residues. As DNA, the CDR3 is TGTGCCAGCAGCTTGGTGGAAGAACAAGAGACCCAGTACTTC. Amino acids: CASSLVEEQETQYF.

The chain couples TRBV7-2 to TRBJ2-1; 7 nucleotides align to TRBD1. V lost 1 base and J lost 10; bases outside the gene matches: 7. The CDR3 has 14 amino acids. Germline V gene data show CDR1 as SGHTA and CDR2 as FQGNSA. The CDR3 reads CASSLGFGQAEQFF. The CDR3 bases are TGTGCCAGCAGCTTAGGGTTTGGACAGGCAGAGCAGTTCTTC.

The table lists this clonotype with a few counts. The J gene is TRBJ1-4, the V gene TRBV4-1; D unresolved. The V gene's germline CDR1 is MGHRA and CDR2 YSYEKL. The V gene lost 0 bases and the J gene lost 8 bases, with 10 bases spanning the gap. CDR3 size: 14 residues. CDR3 nucleotides: TGCGCCAGCAGCCAAGAGGATTTGCGAGAAAAACTGTTTTTT. The encoded protein is CASSQEDLREKLFF.

The chain combines TRBV7-9 with TRBJ1-5; 10 nucleotides agree with TRBD1. Germline CDR1 is SEHNR and CDR2 is FQNEAQ (reference sequence). J gave up 8 bases and V 5 bases, and 9 bases lay outside the gene matches. The CDR3 spans 15 residues. The DNA for the CDR3 is TGTGCCAGCAGCGCGACGGACAGGGGGGAAAAGCCCCAGCATTTT. This sequence encodes CASSATDRGEKPQHF.

This chain joins TRBV14 and TRBJ1-5, with D hard to call. CDR3 length equals 20 residues. V shed 1 base and J shed 6 bases, with 28 bases lying between them. Germline V CDR1 and CDR2: SGHDN, FVKESK. CDR3: CASSQVARGRIDTSGQPQHF. CDR3 nucleotide sequence: TGTGCCAGCAGCCAAGTGGCTAGAGGGAGAATCGATACATCGGGTCAGCCCCAGCATTTT.

This clonotype was counted between two and nine times. This chain links TRBV7-9 with TRBJ1-2; no firm D call. Per germline, CDR1 SEHNR and CDR2 FQNEAQ (reference sequence). V gave up 1 base and J gave up 6 bases, with 6 bases separating them. The CDR3 consists of 12 residues. CDR3 in DNA: TGTGCCAGCAGCTTAGATGGAAATGGCTACACCTTC. Translation gives CASSLDGNGYTF. The full variable domain, its missing parts supplied by reference TRBV7-9 and TRBJ1-2, is DTGVSQNPRHKITKRGQNVTFRCDPISEHNRLYWYRQTLGQGPEFLTYFQNEAQLEKSRLLSDRFSAERPKGSFSTLEIQRTEQGDSAMYLCASSLDGNGYTFGSGTRLTVV.

The chain combines TRBV24-1 with TRBJ1-2; D may be TRBD1 (6 bases). The V end lost 7 bases, the J end lost 6 bases, and 11 bases lay between the germline ends. CDR3 length equals 12 residues. The germline gives CDR1 KGHDR, CDR2 SFDVKD. Here the CDR3 DNA reads TGTGCCACCAGGGGGACATCAAATGGCTACACCTTC. Protein product: CATRGTSNGYTF.

As for this clonotype: With a much larger clone just one base away, this may be a read error. V and J are TRBV7-7 and TRBJ2-1; 8 nucleotides align to TRBD1. The J call may be in error: the DNA end matches TRBJ2-7 better. Germline V gene data show CDR1 as SSHAT and CDR2 as FNYEAQ (reference sequence). There are 16 residues in the CDR3. The CDR3 loop is CASSLRTGSAGDEQYF. The CDR3 DNA is TGTGCTAGCAGCTTAAGGACAGGGTCAGCCGGCGATGAGCAGTACTTC.

This clonotype was detected only a few times. The chain has TRBV7-2 and TRBJ1-1; D perhaps matches TRBD1 (5 bases). V lost 4 bases and J 6 bases, leaving 9 bases between the germline ends. This CDR3 is 12 amino acids long. Germline values: CDR1 SGHTA, CDR2 FQGNSA. The DNA of the CDR3 is TGTGCCAGCAGCTATAGGGGATCTGAAGCTTTCTTT. Encoded protein: CASSYRGSEAFF.

About this clonotype itself: Germline and junction disagree at one end, which may indicate a read error. The chain links TRBV7-9 to TRBJ2-5; tentatively, D is TRBD1 (6 bases). This CDR3 spans 16 amino acids. Germline CDR1 and CDR2: SEHNR and FQNEAQ (reference sequence). CDR3 loop: CASSPNGAQGRETQYF. CDR3 sequence (DNA): TGTGCTAGCAGTCCCAACGGCGCCCAGGGGAGAGAGACCCAGTACTTC.

In its sample, this clonotype was seen many times. The chain combines TRBV6-6 with TRBJ1-1; a weak D match, TRBD1 (6 bases). V lost 7 bases and J 1 base, leaving 7 bases between the germline ends. Germline V gene data show CDR1 as MNHNY and CDR2 as SVGAGI (reference sequence). The CDR3 runs to 12 residues. CDR3: CASKQGNTEAFF. The CDR3 region has the DNA TGTGCCAGCAAACAGGGGAACACTGAAGCTTTCTTT.

This clonotype showed up many times. The V call is TRBV7-8, the J call TRBJ2-6, with D possibly matching TRBD1 (5 bases). The CDR3 is made up of 18 amino acids. Germline V gene sequence: CDR1 SGHVS, CDR2 FQNEAQ. Trimming removed 6 bases from V and 1 base from J, with 19 bases in between. The CDR3 sequence is CASRGEWGPPSGANVLTF. The CDR3 DNA reads TGTGCCAGCAGGGGCGAGTGGGGCCCTCCGTCTGGGGCCAACGTCCTGACTTTC.

This clonotype was seen a handful of times. The CDR3 loop reads CASSEDVSDLNYGYTF. Here the CDR3 DNA reads TGTGCCAGCAGTGAAGATGTCTCCGACCTAAACTATGGCTACACCTTC. V and J are TRBV6-1 and TRBJ1-2; unclear D gene. Germline assignment: CDR1 MNHNS and CDR2 SASEGT. V shed 1 base and J shed 2 bases, with 14 bases lying between them. The CDR3 runs to 16 residues.

The chain recombines TRBV6-1 with TRBJ1-6; 7 bases agree with TRBD1. The germline CDR1 and CDR2 sequences are MNHNS and SASEGT. Trimming at V came to 7 bases and at J to 2 bases, leaving 5 bases not matched to a gene. The CDR3 extends over 15 amino acids. The CDR3 here is CASTHRGTYNSPLHF. As DNA, the CDR3 is TGTGCCAGCACCCACAGGGGTACCTATAATTCACCCCTCCACTTT.